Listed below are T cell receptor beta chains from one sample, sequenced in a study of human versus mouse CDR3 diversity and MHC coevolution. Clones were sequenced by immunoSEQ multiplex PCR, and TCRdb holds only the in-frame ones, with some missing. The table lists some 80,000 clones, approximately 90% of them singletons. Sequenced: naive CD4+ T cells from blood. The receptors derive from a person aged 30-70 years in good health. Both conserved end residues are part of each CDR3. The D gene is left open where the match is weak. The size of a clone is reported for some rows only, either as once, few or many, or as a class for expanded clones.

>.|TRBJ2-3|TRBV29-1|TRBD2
TGCAGCGTTGTCGGGCCGGGAGGAGATACGCAGTATTTT
CSVVGPGGDTQYF
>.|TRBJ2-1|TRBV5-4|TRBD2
TGTGCCAGCAGCTTGGAGGGGTGGGGACTAGGTAACAATGAGCAGTTCTTC
CASSLEGWGLGNNEQFF
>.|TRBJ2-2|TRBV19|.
TGTGCCAGTAGCCCGGGACAAGTCACCGGGGAGCTGTTTTTT
CASSPGQVTGELFF
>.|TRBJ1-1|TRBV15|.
TGTGCCACCAGCCAAGATCAGGGGCCCTGGAACACTGAAGCTTTCTTT
CATSQDQGPWNTEAFF
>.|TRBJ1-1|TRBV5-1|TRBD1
TGCGCCAGCAGCTTGAGGGGGGGACAGGGACCGAACACTGAAGCTTTCTTT
CASSLRGGQGPNTEAFF
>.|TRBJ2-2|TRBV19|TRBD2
TGTGCCAGTATCAAGAGCGGGGGGACCACCGGGGAGCTGTTTTTT
CASIKSGGTTGELFF
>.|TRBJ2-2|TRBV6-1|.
TGTGCCAGCAGTGAGCGCGGAGATCTAGCAACCGGGGAGCTGTTTTTT
CASSERGDLATGELFF
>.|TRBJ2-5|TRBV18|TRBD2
TGTGCCAGCTCACTAGCGGGGCTCCAAGAGACCCAGTACTTC
CASSLAGLQETQYF
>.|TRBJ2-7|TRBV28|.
TGTGCCAGCAGTTTCCAGCGGGCAGGCTACGAGCAGTACTTC
CASSFQRAGYEQYF
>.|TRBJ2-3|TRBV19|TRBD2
TGTGCCAGTAGAACTAGCGGGACTAGCACAGATACGCAGTATTTT
CASRTSGTSTDTQYF
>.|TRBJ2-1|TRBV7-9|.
TGTGCCAGCAGCTTATCGTCAAATCTTATGAGCTCCTACAATGAGCAGTTCTTC
CASSLSSNLMSSYNEQFF
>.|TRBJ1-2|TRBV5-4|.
TGTGCCAGCAGCCACAGATCCGGGACAAACTATGGCTACACCTTC
CASSHRSGTNYGYTF
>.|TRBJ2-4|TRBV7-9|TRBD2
TGTGCCAGCAGCTTGCTAGCGGTCGAGCTAAACATTCAGTACTTC
CASSLLAVELNIQYF
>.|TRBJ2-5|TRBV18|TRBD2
TGTGCCAGCTCACGCAACAGCGGACTAGCGGAGGGGACCCAGTACTTC
CASSRNSGLAEGTQYF
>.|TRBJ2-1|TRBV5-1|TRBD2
TGCGCCAGCAGCCTGGGTCCCAGCGGGGAATACAATGAGCAGTTCTTC
CASSLGPSGEYNEQFF
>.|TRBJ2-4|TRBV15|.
TGTGCCACCAGCAACGACAGGCAAAACATTCAGTACTTC
CATSNDRQNIQYF
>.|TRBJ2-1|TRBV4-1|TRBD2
TGCGCCAGCAGCCGCCCAAGCGGGGGATCGGTCAATGAGCAGTTCTTC
CASSRPSGGSVNEQFF
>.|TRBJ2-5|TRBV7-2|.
TGTGCCAGCAGCTTAGTCCCCCGGGTGTGGGAGACCCAGTACTTC
CASSLVPRVWETQYF
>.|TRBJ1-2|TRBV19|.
TGTGCCAGTAGGGAAGGGACACGCCTTTGGGGAGGCTACACCTTC
CASREGTRLWGGYTF
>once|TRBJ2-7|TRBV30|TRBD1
TGTGCCTGGAGTGTCCCAGGGGGACGTTACGAGCAGTACTTC
CAWSVPGGRYEQYF
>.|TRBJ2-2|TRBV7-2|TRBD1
TGTGCCAGCAGCTGGGGACAGGGTGGTCGCACCGGGGAGCTGTTTTTT
CASSWGQGGRTGELFF
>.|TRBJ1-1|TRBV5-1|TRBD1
TGCGCCAGCAGCTCGATGGACAGGGCGCGTAATGAAGCTTTCTTT
CASSSMDRARNEAFF
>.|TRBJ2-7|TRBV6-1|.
TGTGCCAGCAGTTCCGGATGGGGCAGCTCCTACGAGCAGTACTTC
CASSSGWGSSYEQYF
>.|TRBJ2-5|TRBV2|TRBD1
TGTGCCAGCAGTGGGGAACAGGGGGTCGGAGAGACCCAGTACTTC
CASSGEQGVGETQYF
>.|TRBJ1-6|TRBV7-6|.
TGTGCCAGCAGTGTGGGGGGGCCCTATAATTCACCCCTCCACTTT
CASSVGGPYNSPLHF
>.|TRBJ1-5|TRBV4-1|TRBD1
TGCGCCAGCAGCCCTGGGACAGGGGGCGCTCAGCCCCAGCATTTT
CASSPGTGGAQPQHF
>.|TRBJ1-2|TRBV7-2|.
TGTGCCAGCAGCTTAGTCCTCACAGGGTTGGCCTATGGCTACACCTTC
CASSLVLTGLAYGYTF
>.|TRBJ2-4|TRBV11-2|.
TGTGCCAGCAGCGCCACCCCCGGAGCGGCCCTAGCCAAAAACATTCAGTACTTC
CASSATPGAALAKNIQYF
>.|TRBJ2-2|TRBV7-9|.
TGTGCCAGCAGCCTCGGGACATTCACCGGGGAGCTGTTTTTT
CASSLGTFTGELFF
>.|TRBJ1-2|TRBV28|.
TGTGCCAGCAGTCCCGGTAGTAACTATGGCTACACCTTC
CASSPGSNYGYTF
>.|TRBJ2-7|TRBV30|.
TGTGCCTGGACCAGGTCTACCTACGAGCAGTACTTC
CAWTRSTYEQYF
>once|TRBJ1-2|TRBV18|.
TGTGCCAGCTCACTAGGAGACTATGGCTACACCTTC
CASSLGDYGYTF
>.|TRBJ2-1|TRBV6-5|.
TGTGCCAGCAGTTTTACCAGAGGCGGCAATGAGCAGTTCTTC
CASSFTRGGNEQFF
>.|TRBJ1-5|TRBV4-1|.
TGCGCCAGCAGCCAGAGGCCAGAGCGTAATCAGCCCCAGCATTTT
CASSQRPERNQPQHF
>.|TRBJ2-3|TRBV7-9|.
TGTGCCAGCAGCTTAGCGATAACTGAAAACACAGATACGCAGTATTTT
CASSLAITENTDTQYF
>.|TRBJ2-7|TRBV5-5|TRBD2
TGTGCCAGCAGCTTAGCGGGAGATTTGTACGAGCAGTACTTC
CASSLAGDLYEQYF
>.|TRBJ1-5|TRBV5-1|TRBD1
TGCGCCAGCAGCCTGACAGGGAGCAATCAGCCCCAGCATTTT
CASSLTGSNQPQHF
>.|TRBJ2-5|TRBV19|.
TGTGCCAGTAATAAACAGGGAGGGGGAAAGACCCAGTACTTC
CASNKQGGGKTQYF
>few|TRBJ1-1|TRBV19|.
TGTGCCAGTAGTATAGACACCGGGGATGAAGCTTTCTTT
CASSIDTGDEAFF